This T cell receptor beta chain was identified in a study of cytomegalovirus exposure and HLA in healthy donors. Study results and caveats: Being productive about 87% or about 30% of the time was typical of most TCR beta V segments in an earlier analysis. Cytomegalovirus-associated status was assigned to 150 to 200 TCR beta chains.

As regards this clone: Its antigen is currently unknown.

13 Jbeta primers and 60 Vbeta primers were used for the PCR. Libraries were prepared by immunoSEQ multiplex PCR; TCRdb keeps only in-frame clonotypes and omits some of them. The sample records some 120,000 clones, 75% to 85% being singletons. Trimming shortened V by 4 bases and J by 7 bases, and 10 bases separated the two germline ends. From germline, CDR1 is MNHNS and CDR2 SASEGT. CDR3 length equals 13 residues. The gene calls are TRBV6-1 and TRBJ1-4, with a possible D match to TRBD1 (5 bases). This TCR was sampled from a male donor in good health and CMV-seronegative. The sample taken for sequencing was PBMCs. The CDR3 reads CASSVGGGEKLFF. The CDR3 DNA sequence: TGTGCCAGCAGTGTCGGGGGGGGTGAAAAACTGTTTTTT.